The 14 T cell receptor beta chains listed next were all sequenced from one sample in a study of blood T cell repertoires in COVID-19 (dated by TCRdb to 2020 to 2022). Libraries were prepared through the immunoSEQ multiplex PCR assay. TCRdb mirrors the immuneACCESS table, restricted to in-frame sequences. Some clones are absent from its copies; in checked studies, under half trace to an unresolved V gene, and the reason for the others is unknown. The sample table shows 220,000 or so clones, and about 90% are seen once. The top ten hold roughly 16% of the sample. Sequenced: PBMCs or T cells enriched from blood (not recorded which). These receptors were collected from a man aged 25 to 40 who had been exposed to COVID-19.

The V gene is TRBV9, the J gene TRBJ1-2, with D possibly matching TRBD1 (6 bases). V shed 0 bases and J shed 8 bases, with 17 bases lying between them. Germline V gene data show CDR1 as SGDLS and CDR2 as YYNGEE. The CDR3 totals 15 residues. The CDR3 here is CASSVAKGETGGYTF. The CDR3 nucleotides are TGTGCCAGCAGCGTAGCTAAAGGGGAGACAGGCGGCTACACCTTC. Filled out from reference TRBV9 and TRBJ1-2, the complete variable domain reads DSGVTQTPKHLITATGQRVTLRCSPRSGDLSVYWYQQSLDQGLQFLIQYYNGEERAKGNILERFSAQQFPDLHSELNLSSLELGDSALYFCASSVAKGETGGYTFGSGTRLTVV.

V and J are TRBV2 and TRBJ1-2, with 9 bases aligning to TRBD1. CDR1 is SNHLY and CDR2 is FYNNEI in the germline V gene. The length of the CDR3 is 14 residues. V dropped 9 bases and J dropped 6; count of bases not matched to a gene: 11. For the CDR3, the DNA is TGTGCCAGTAATCCGGGACAGGGTAGGAATGGCTACACCTTC. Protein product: CASNPGQGRNGYTF.

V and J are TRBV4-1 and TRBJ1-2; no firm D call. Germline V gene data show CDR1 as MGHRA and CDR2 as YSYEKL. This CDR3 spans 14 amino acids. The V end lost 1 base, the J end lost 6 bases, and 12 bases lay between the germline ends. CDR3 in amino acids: CASSQGGLVDGYTF. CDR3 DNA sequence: TGCGCCAGCAGCCAAGGAGGGTTGGTTGATGGCTACACCTTC.

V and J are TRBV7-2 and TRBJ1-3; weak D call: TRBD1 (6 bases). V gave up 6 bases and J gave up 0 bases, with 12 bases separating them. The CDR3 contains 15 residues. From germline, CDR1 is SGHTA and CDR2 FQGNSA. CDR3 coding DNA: TGTGCCAGCAGACCGACAGGATCCTCTGGAAACACCATATATTTT. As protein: CASRPTGSSGNTIYF.

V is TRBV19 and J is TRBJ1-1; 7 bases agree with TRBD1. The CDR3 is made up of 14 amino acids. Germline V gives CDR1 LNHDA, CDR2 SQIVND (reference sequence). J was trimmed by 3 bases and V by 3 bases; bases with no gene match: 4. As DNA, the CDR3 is TGTGCCAGTAGTATGCTAGGGGGCGACACTGAAGCTTTCTTT. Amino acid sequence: CASSMLGGDTEAFF.

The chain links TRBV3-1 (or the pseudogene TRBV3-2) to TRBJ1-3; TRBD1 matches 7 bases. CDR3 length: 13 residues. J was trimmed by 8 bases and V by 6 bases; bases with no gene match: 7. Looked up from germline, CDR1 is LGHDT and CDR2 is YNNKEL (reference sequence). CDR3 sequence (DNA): TGTGCCAGCAGGCTACAGGGGTCGGACACCATATATTTT. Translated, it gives CASRLQGSDTIYF.

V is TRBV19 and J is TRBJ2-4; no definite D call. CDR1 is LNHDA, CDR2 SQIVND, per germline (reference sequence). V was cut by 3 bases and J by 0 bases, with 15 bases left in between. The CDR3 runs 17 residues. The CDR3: CASSIIEPTLAKNIQYF. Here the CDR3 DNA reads TGTGCCAGTAGTATCATCGAGCCCACTCTAGCCAAAAACATTCAGTACTTC.

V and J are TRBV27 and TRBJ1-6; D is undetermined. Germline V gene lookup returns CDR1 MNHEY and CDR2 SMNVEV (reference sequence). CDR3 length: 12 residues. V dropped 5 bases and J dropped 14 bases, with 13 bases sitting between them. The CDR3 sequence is CASSTGFRALHF. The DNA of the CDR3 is TGTGCCAGCAGTACTGGTTTTAGAGCCCTCCACTTT.

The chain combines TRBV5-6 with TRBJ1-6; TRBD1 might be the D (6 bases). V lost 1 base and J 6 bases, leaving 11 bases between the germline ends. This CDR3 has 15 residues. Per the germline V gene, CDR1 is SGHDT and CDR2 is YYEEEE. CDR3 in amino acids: CASSLQGLVNSPLHF. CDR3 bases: TGTGCCAGCAGCTTGCAGGGGCTAGTTAATTCACCCCTCCACTTT.

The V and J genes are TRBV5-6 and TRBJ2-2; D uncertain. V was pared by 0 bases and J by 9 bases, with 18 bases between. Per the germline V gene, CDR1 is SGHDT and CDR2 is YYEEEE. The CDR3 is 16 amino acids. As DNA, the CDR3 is TGTGCCAGCAGCTTGGTTCAGGATGTGTATATGAGGGAGCTGTTTTTT. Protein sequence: CASSLVQDVYMRELFF.

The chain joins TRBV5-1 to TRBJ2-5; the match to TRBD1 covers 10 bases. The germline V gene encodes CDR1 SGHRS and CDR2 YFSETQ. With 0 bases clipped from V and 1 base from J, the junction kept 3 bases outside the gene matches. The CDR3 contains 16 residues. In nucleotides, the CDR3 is TGCGCCAGCAGCTTGGGGGACAGGGGAGGCCAAGAGACCCAGTACTTC. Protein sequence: CASSLGDRGGQETQYF.

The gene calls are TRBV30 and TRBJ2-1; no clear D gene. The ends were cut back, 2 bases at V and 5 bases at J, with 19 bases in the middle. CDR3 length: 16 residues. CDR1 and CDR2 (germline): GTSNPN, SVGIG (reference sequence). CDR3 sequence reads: CAWSPAAPAINNEQFF. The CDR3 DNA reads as TGTGCCTGGAGTCCGGCGGCCCCTGCGATAAACAATGAGCAGTTCTTC.

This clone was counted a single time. Written as DNA, the CDR3 is TGTGCCAGCAGTGAATACCGCGGGGGCTTGTACAATGAGCAGTTCTTC. This sequence encodes CASSEYRGGLYNEQFF. This chain connects TRBV25-1 to TRBJ2-1; the D gene is possibly TRBD2 (7 bases). CDR3 length: 16 residues. V shed 0 bases and J shed 4 bases, with 13 bases lying between them. Germline assignment: CDR1 MGHDK and CDR2 SYGVNS.

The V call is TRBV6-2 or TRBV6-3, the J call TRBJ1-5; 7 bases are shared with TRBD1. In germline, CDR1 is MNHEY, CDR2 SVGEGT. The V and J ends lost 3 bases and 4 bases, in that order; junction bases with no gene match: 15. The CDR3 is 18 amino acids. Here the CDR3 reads CASSYWGQHPKGNQPQHF. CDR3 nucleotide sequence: TGTGCCAGCAGTTATTGGGGACAGCACCCGAAAGGTAATCAGCCCCAGCATTTT.